This TCR beta chain appears in the sequencing data of a study of Ad26.COV2.S vaccination and SARS-CoV-2 variants. The overall study: The donor was enrolled in the Ad26.COV2.S arm of the COV1001 trial.

The CDR3 covers 10 residues. Germline CDR1 and CDR2: SQVTM and ANQGSEA. The V end was cut by 6 bases, the J end by 3 bases, with 5 bases between. Assay used: immunoSEQ multiplex PCR; TCRdb lists only in-frame clones, some missing. This table holds a few hundred thousand clones, roughly 87% found once. Treatment reported: roughly 20 received Ad26.COV2.S at low or high dose, single or two shots; several received placebo; per-sample allocation not given. Day 63 following the first vaccine or placebo injection was when the samples were taken. As its vector, the vaccine had Ad26, which expressed Wuhan-strain SARS-CoV-2 spike.

This TCR was recovered from a person aged 18 to 59 who received the Ad26.COV2.S COVID-19 vaccine or a placebo. The specimen was peripheral blood, collected in a trial of Ad26.COV2.S vaccine versus placebo. The chain is built from TRBV29-1 and TRBJ1-1; D unclear. Written as DNA, the CDR3 is TGCAGCGTGGAGGACACTGAAGCTTTCTTT. Translation gives CSVEDTEAFF.